This T cell receptor beta chain emerged from a study of PD-L1 blockade in urothelial cancer. Time point noted: pretreatment peripheral blood. The patients had locally advanced or metastatic urothelial carcinoma. For each patient, 1 to 8 samples were obtained, pretreatment and on-treatment. V lost 4 bases to trimming and J lost 2 bases; unmatched junction nucleotides: 9. Germline CDR1 and CDR2: SGDLS and YYNGEE. The CDR3 extends over 15 amino acids. Sequencing used immunoSEQ multiplex PCR; TCRdb keeps in-frame clones, though not all of them. Counted here are 55,000 to 75,000 clones, roughly four fifths occurring once; the ten biggest clones make up around 1.7%.

The TCR sequence derives from a man between 65 and 80 years old with urothelial cancer. The sample here was PBMCs, taken around atezolizumab (anti-PD-L1) treatment. The chain uses TRBV9 and TRBJ2-7, with 7 bases lining up with TRBD1. CDR3 protein: CASSQSTGPPYEQYF. The DNA of the CDR3 is TGTGCCAGCAGCCAGTCGACAGGGCCCCCCTACGAGCAGTACTTC.